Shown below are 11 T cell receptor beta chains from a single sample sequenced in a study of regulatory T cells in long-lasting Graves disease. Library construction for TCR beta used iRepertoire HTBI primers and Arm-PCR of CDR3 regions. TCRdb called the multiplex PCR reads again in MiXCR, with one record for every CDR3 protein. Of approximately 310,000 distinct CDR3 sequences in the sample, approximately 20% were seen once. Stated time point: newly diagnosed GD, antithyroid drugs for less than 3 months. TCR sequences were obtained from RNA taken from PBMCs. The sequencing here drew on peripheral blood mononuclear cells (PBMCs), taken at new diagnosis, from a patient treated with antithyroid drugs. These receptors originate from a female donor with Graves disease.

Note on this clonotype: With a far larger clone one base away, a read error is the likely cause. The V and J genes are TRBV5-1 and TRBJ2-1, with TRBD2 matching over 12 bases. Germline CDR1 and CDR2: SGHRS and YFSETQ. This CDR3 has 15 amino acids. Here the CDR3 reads CVSSPRLAGEDEQFF. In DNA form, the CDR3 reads TGTGTCAGCAGCCCTCGACTAGCGGGAGAGGATGAGCAGTTCTTC.

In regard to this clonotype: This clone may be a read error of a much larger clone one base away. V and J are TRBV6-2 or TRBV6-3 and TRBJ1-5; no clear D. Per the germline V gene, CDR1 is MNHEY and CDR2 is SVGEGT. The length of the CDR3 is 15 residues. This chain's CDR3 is CASSRVAYSSQPQHF. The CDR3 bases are TGTGCCAGCAGTCGGGTGGCGTATAGCAGTCAGCCCCAGCATTTT.

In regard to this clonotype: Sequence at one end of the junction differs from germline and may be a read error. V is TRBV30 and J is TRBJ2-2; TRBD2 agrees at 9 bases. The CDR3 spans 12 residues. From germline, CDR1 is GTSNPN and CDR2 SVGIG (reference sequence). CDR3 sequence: CAWTSGTGELFF. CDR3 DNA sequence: TGTGCCTGGACTAGCGGGACCGGGGAGCTATTTTTT.

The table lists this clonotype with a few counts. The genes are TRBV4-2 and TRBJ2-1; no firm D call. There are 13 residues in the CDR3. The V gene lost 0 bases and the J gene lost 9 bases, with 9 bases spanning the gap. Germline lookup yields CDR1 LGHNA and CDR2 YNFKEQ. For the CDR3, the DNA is TGTGCCAGCAGCCAAGATAGGCGACTTGAGCAGTTCTTC. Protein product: CASSQDRRLEQFF.

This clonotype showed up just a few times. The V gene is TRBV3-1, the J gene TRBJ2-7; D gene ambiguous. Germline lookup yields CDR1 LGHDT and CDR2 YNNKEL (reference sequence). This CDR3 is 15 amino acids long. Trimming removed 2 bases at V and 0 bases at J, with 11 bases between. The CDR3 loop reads CASSQLLSSSYEQYF. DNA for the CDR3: TGTGCCAGCAGCCAACTTTTATCTAGCTCCTACGAGCAGTACTTC.

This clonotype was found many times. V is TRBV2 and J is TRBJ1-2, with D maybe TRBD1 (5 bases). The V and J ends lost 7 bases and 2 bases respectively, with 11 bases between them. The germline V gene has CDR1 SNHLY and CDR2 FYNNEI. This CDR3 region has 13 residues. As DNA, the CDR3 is TGTGCCAGCACAGGGACTACGAACTATGGCTACACCTTC. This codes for CASTGTTNYGYTF.

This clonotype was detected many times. The DNA of the CDR3 is TGTGCCAGCAGCCTCCGAGACAGGGGCCTGAACACTGAAGCTTTCTTT. Amino acids: CASSLRDRGLNTEAFF. The chain couples TRBV5-5 to TRBJ1-1, with 8 bases matching TRBD1. Germline lookup yields CDR1 SGHKS and CDR2 YYEKEE (reference sequence). Trimming cost V 4 bases and J 0 bases; bases outside gene matches: 8. The CDR3 extends over 16 amino acids.

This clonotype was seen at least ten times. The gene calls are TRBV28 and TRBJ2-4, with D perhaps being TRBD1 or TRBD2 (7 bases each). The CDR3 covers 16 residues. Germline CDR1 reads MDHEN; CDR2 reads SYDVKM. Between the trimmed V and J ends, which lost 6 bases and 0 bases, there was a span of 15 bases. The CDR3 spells CASRRGLAVAKNIQYF. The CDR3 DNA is TGTGCCAGCAGGAGGGGGCTAGCGGTAGCCAAAAACATTCAGTACTTC.

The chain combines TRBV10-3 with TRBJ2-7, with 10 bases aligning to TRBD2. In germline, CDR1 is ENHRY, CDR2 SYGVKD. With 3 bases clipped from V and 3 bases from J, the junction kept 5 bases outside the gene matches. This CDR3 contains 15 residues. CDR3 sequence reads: CAISDRASGSYEQYF. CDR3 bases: TGTGCCATCAGTGATCGGGCTAGCGGGAGCTACGAGCAGTACTTC.

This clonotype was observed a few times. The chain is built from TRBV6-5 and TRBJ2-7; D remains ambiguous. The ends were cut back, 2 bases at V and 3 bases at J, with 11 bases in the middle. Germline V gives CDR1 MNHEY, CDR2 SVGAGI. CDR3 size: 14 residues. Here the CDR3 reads CASSYKLELYEQYF. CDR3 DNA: TGTGCCAGCAGTTACAAGTTGGAGCTCTACGAGCAGTACTTC.

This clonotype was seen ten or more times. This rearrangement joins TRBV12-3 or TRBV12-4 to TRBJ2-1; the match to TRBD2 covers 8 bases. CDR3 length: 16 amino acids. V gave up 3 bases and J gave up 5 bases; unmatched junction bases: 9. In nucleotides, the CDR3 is TGTGCCAGCAGTTTTACCGGGGGGGGCCGTAACAATGAGCAGTTCTTC. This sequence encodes CASSFTGGGRNNEQFF.